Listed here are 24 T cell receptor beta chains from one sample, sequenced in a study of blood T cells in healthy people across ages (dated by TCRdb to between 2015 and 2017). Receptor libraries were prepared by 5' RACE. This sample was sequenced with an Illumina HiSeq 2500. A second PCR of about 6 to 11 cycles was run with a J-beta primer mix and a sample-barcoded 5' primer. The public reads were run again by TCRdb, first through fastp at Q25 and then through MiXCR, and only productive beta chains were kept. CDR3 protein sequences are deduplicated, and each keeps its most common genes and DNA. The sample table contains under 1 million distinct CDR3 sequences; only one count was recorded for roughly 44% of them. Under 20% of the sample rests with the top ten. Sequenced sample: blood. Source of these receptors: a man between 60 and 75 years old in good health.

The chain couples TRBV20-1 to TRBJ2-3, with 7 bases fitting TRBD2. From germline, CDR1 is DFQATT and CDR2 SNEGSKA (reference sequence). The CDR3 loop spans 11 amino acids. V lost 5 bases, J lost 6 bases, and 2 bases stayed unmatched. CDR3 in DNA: TGCAGTGCTCCGCGGGGGGATACGCAGTATTTT. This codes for CSAPRGDTQYF.

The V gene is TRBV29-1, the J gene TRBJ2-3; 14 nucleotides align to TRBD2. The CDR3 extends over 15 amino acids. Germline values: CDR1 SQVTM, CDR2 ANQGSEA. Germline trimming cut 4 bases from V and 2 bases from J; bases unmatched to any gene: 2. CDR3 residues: CSVGLAGGITDTQYF. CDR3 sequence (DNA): TGCAGCGTTGGACTAGCGGGGGGGATCACAGATACGCAGTATTTT.

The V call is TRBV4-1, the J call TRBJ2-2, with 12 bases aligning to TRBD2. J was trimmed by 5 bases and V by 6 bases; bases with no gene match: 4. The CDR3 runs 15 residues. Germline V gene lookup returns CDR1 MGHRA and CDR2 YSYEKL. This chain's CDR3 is CASSRTSGVTGELFF. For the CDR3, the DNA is TGCGCCAGCAGTAGGACTAGCGGGGTGACCGGGGAGCTGTTTTTT.

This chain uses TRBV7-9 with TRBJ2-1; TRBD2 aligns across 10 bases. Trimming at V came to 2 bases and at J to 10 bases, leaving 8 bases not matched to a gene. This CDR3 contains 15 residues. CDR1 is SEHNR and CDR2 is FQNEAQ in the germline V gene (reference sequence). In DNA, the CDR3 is TGTGCCAGCAGCTTACTAGGACTAGCGGCCCAGGAGCAGTTCTTC. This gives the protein CASSLLGLAAQEQFF.

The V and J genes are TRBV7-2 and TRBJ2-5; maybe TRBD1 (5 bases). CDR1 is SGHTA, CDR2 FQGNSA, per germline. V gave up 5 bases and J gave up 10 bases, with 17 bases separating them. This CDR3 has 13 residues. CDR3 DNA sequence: TGTGCCAGCAGCCCTCGACAGACCTACGACCAGTACTTC. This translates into CASSPRQTYDQYF.

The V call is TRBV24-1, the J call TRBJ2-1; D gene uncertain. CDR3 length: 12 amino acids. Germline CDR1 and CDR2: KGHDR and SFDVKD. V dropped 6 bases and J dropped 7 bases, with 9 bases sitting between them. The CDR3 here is CATSQPPNEQFF. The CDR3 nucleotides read TGTGCCACCAGTCAACCACCGAATGAGCAGTTCTTC.

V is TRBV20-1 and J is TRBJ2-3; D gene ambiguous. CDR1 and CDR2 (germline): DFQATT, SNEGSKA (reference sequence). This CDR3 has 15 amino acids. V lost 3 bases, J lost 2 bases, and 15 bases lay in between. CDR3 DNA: TGCAGTGCTAGTAACGGGCCTGGATACACAGATACGCAGTATTTT. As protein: CSASNGPGYTDTQYF.

The CDR3 loop reads CASSSVPGAGAKNIQYF. In DNA, the CDR3 is TGTGCCAGCAGCTCCGTCCCGGGGGCTGGGGCCAAAAACATTCAGTACTTC. V usage is TRBV7-9 and J usage is TRBJ2-4, with D perhaps being TRBD1 or TRBD2 (6 bases each). V lost 4 bases and J 1 base, leaving 17 bases between the germline ends. The CDR3 loop spans 17 amino acids. Germline CDR1 is SEHNR and CDR2 is FQNEAQ (reference sequence).

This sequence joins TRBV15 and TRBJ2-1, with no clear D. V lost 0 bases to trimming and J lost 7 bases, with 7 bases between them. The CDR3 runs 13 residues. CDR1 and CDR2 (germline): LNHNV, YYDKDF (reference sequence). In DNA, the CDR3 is TGTGCCACCAGCAGAGATCCGGTAAATGAGCAGTTCTTC. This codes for CATSRDPVNEQFF.

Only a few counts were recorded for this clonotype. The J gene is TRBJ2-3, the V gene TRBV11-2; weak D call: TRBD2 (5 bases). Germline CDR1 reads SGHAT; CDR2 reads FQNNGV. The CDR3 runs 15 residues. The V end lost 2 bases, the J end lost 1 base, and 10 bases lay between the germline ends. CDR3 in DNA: TGTGCCAGCAGCTTAAGGTTAGCGCGCACAGATACGCAGTATTTT. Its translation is CASSLRLARTDTQYF.

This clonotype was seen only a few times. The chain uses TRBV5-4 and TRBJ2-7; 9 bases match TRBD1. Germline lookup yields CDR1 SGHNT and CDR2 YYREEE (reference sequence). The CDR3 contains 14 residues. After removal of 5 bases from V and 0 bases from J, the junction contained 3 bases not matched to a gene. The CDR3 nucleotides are TGTGCCAGCAGGTGGGACAGGGACTCCTACGAGCAGTACTTC. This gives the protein CASRWDRDSYEQYF.

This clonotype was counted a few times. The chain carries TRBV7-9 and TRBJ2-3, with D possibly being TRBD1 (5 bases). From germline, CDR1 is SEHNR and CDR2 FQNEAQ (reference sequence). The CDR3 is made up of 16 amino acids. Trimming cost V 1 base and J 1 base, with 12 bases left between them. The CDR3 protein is CASSLVLTGRTDTQYF. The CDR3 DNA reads TGTGCCAGCAGCTTAGTACTTACAGGCCGCACAGATACGCAGTATTTT.

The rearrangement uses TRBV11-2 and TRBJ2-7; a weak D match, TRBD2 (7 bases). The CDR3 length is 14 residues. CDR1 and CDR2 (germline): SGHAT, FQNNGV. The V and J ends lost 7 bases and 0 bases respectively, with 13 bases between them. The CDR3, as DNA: TGTGCCAGCAAGAGGGGGGGGGCCTCCTACGAGCAGTACTTC. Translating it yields CASKRGGASYEQYF.

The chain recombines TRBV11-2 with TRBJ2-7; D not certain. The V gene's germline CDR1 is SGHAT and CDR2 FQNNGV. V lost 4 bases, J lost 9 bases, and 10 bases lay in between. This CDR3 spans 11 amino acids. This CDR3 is CASSSEVGQYF. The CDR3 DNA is TGTGCCAGCAGCTCCGAGGTTGGGCAGTACTTC.

This CDR3 reads CSARMASGGAKQFF. In DNA form, the CDR3 reads TGCAGTGCTAGAATGGCTAGCGGGGGGGCCAAGCAGTTCTTC. The J gene is TRBJ2-1, the V gene TRBV20-1, with 12 nucleotides matching TRBD2. Losses at the gene ends were 2 bases for V and 11 bases for J; bases not matched to a gene: 7. Per germline, CDR1 DFQATT and CDR2 SNEGSKA (reference sequence). The CDR3 is made up of 14 amino acids.

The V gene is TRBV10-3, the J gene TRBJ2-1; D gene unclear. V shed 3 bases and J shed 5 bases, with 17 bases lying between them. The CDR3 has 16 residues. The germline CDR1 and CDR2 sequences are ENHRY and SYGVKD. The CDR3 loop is CAISEQISRENNEQFF. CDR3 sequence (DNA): TGTGCCATCAGTGAACAGATATCCCGCGAAAACAATGAGCAGTTCTTC.

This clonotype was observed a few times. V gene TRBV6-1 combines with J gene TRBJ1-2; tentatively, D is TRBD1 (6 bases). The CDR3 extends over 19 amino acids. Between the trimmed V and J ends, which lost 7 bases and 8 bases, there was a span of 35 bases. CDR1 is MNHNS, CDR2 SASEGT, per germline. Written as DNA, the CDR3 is TGTGCCAGCACCTACCATGCCAGCAGTGAGGTGGGACAACTAGTAGGCTACACCTTC. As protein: CASTYHASSEVGQLVGYTF.

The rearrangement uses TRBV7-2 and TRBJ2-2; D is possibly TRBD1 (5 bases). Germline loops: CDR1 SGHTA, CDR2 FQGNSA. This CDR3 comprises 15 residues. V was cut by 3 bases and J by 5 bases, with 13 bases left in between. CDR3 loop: CASSFNRGSTGELFF. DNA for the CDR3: TGTGCCAGCAGCTTTAATAGGGGTTCTACCGGGGAGCTGTTTTTT.

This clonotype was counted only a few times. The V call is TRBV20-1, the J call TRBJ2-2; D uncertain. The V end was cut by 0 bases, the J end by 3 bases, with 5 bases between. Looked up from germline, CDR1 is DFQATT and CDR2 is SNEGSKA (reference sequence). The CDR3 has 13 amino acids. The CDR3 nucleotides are TGCAGTGCTAGAGATTTTTACACCGGGGAGCTGTTTTTT. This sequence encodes CSARDFYTGELFF.

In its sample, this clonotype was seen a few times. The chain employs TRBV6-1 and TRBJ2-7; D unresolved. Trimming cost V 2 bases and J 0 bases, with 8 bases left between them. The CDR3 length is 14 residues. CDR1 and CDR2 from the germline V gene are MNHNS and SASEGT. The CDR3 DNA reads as TGTGCCAGCAGTGAATCTTGGGCCTCCTACGAGCAGTACTTC. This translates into CASSESWASYEQYF.

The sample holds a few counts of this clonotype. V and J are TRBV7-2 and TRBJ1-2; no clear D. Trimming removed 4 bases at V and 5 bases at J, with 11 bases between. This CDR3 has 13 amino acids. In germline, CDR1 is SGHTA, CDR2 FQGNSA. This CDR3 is CASSSQPWYGYTF. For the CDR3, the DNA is TGTGCCAGCAGCTCGCAGCCATGGTATGGCTACACCTTC.

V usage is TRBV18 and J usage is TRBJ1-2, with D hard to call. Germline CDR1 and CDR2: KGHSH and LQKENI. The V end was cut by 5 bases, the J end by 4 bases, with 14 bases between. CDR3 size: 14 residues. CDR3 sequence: CASSSDKTGYGYTF. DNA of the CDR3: TGTGCCAGCTCATCCGACAAGACGGGCTATGGCTACACCTTC.

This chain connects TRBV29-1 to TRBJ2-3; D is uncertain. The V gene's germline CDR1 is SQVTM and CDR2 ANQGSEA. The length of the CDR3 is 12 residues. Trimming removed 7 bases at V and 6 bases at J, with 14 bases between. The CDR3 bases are TGCAGCGCCCGAACCGTGGGCGATACGCAGTATTTT. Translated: CSARTVGDTQYF.

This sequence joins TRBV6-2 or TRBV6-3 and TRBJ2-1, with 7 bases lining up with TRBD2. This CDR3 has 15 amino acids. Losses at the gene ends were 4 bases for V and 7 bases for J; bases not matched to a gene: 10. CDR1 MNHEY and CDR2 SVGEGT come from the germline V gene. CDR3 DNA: TGTGCCAGCAGTTCCAGGGAGGGGTTTAGAAATGAGCAGTTCTTC. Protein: CASSSREGFRNEQFF.